The T cell receptor (beta chain) under discussion was sequenced for a study of T cell responses to AZD1222 COVID-19 vaccine. Overall study results and limits: Following two doses of AZD1222, Spike-specific TCR breadth and depth rose. The donor cohort was predominantly white British with a female majority, and clonal diversity may have been underestimated. Just five to seven people given AZD1222 tested seropositive at baseline. With dominance at 160-218 and 743-854, vaccine-associated CD4 TCRs spanned spike.

The assay was immunoSEQ multiplex PCR, and TCRdb's table has in-frame clones only and misses some. This table has 70,000 to 90,000 clones, around nine tenths appearing once. The germline V gene has CDR1 MRHNA and CDR2 SNTAGT. The CDR3 length is 14 residues. V gave up 4 bases and J gave up 3 bases, with 10 bases separating them. With respect to this clone: Antigen unknown.

The receptor was isolated from an adult who received the AZD1222 COVID-19 vaccine. The sample was peripheral blood, taken 28 days after the second AZD1222 dose. The V gene is TRBV6-4, the J gene TRBJ2-1, with D maybe TRBD1 (6 bases). The CDR3 here is CASSAQGIYNEQFF. For the CDR3, the DNA is TGTGCCAGCAGTGCCCAGGGGATCTACAATGAGCAGTTCTTC.